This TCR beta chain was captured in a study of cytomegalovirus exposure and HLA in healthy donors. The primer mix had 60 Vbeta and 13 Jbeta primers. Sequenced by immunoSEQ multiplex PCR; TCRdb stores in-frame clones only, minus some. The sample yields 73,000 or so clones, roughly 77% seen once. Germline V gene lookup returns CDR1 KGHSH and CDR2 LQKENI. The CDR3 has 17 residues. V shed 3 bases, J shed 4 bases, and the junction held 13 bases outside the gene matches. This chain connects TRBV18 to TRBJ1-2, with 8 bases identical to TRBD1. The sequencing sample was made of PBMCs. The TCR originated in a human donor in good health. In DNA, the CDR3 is TGTGCCAGCTCACCTGAATTGACAGGGGCGGAGAGCTATGGCTACACCTTC. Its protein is CASSPELTGAESYGYTF.